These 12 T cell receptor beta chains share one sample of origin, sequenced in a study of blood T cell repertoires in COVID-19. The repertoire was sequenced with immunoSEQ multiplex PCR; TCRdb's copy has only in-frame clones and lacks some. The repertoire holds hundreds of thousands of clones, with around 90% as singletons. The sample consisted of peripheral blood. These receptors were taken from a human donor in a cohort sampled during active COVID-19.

The CDR3 region has the DNA TGTGCCAGCAGCCAAACCCCCGGGACAGGGGGGTATGGCTACACCTTC. Translating it yields CASSQTPGTGGYGYTF. This chain joins TRBV3-1 (or the pseudogene TRBV3-2) and TRBJ1-2; TRBD1 matches 11 bases. Germline V gene sequence: CDR1 LGHDT, CDR2 YNNKEL (reference sequence). The CDR3 totals 16 residues. Losses at the gene ends were 2 bases for V and 5 bases for J; bases not matched to a gene: 7.

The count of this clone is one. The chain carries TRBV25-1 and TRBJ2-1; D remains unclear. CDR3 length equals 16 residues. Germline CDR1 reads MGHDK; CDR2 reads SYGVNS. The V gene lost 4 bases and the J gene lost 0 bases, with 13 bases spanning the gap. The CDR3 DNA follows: TGTGCCAGCAGTGTTCTCGACTCGAGCTCCTACAATGAGCAGTTCTTC. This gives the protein CASSVLDSSSYNEQFF.

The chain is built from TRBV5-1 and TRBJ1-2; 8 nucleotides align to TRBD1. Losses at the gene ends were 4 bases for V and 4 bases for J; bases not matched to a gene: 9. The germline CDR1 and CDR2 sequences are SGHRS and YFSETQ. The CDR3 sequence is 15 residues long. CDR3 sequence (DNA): TGCGCCAGCAGCCAGGGGGGACAGGCGTCCTATGGCTACACCTTC. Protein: CASSQGGQASYGYTF. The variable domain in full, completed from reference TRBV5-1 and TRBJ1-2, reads KAGVTQTPRYLIKTRGQQVTLSCSPISGHRSVSWYQQTPGQGLQFLFEYFSETQRNKGNFPGRFSGRQFSNSRSEMNVSTLELGDSALYLCASSQGGQASYGYTFGSGTRLTVV.

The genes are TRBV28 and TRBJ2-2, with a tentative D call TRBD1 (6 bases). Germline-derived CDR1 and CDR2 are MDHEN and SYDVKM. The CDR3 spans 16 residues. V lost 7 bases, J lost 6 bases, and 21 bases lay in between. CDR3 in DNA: TGTGCCAGCACTTCGTCCACAGGGATGATTTCCGGGGAGCTGTTTTTT. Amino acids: CASTSSTGMISGELFF.

The CDR3 coding sequence is TGTGCCAGCAGTTTACTTGGCCAGGGCACAGATACGCAGTATTTT. Translation gives CASSLLGQGTDTQYF. The rearrangement links TRBV27 to TRBJ2-3, with D unresolved. Per the germline V gene, CDR1 is MNHEY and CDR2 is SMNVEV (reference sequence). V lost 2 bases, J lost 1 base, and 10 bases lay in between. The CDR3 runs 15 residues.

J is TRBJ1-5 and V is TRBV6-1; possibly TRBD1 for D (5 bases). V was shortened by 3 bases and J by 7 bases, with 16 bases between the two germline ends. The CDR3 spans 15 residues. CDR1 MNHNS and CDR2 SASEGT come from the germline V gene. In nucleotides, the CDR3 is TGTGCCAGCAGTGAGCTATCAGGGTTGTTGCAGCCCCAGCATTTT. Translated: CASSELSGLLQPQHF.

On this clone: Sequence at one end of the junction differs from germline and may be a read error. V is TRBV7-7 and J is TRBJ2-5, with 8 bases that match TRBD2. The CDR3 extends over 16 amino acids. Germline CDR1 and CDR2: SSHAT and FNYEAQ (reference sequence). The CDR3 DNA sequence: TGTGCTAGCAGCGGGGTCGGGCAGTCGGGAGGGGGGACCCAGTACTTC. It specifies CASSGVGQSGGGTQYF.

The CDR3 DNA is TGTGCCATCCTACAGGGGATCAAAAACATTCAGTACTTC. Amino acid sequence: CAILQGIKNIQYF. V is TRBV25-1 and J is TRBJ2-4, with 7 bases matching TRBD1. CDR3 length: 13 residues. Germline CDR1 reads MGHDK; CDR2 reads SYGVNS. Trimming removed 10 bases from V and 3 bases from J; junction bases left unmatched: 6.

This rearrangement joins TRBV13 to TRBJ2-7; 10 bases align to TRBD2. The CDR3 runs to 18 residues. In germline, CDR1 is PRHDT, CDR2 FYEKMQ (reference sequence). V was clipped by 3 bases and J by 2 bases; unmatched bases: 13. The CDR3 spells CASSFFLPLAGEAYEQYF. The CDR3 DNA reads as TGTGCCAGCAGCTTTTTCCTACCGCTAGCGGGAGAGGCCTACGAGCAGTACTTC.

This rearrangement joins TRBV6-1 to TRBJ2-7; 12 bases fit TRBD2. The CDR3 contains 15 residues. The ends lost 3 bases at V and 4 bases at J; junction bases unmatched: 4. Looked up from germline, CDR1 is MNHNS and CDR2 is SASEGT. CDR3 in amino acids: CASSDGLAGFYEQYF. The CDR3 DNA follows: TGTGCCAGCAGTGACGGACTAGCGGGGTTTTACGAGCAGTACTTC.

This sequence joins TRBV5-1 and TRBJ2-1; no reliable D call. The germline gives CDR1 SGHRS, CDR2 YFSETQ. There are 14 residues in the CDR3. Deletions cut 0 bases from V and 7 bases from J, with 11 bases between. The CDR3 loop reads CASSLGARQNEQFF. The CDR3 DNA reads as TGCGCCAGCAGCTTGGGGGCGCGTCAGAATGAGCAGTTCTTC. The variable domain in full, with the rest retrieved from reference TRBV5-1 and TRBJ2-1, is KAGVTQTPRYLIKTRGQQVTLSCSPISGHRSVSWYQQTPGQGLQFLFEYFSETQRNKGNFPGRFSGRQFSNSRSEMNVSTLELGDSALYLCASSLGARQNEQFFGPGTRLTVL.

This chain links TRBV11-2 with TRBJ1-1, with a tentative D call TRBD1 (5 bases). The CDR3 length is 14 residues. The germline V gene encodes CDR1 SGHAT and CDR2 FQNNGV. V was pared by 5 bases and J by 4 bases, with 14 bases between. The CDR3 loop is CASSPWGHGTEAFF. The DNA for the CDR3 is TGTGCCAGCAGCCCCTGGGGCCATGGCACTGAAGCTTTCTTT.